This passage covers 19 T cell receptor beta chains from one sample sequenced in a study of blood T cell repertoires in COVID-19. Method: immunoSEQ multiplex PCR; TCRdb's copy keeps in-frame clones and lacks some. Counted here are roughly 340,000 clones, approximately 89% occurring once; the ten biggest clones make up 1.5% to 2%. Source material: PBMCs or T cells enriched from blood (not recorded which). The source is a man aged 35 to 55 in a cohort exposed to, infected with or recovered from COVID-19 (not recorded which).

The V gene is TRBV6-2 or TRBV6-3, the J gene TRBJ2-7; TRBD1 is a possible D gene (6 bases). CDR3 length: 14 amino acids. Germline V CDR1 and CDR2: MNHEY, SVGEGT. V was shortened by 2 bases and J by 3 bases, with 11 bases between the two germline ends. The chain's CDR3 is CASSYPTGFYEQYF. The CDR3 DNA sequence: TGTGCCAGCAGTTACCCCACAGGGTTCTACGAGCAGTACTTC.

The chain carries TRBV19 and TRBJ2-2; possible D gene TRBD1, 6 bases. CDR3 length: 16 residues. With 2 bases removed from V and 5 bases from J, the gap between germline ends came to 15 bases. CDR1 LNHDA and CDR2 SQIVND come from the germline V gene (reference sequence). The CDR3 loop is CASSITTGGGTGELFF. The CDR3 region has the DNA TGTGCCAGTAGTATAACGACAGGTGGGGGAACCGGGGAGCTGTTTTTT.

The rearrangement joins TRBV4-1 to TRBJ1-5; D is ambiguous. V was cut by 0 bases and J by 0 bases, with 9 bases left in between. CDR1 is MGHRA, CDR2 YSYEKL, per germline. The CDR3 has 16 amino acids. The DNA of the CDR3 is TGCGCCAGCAGCCAAGAGAGCAGGCGTAGCAATCAGCCCCAGCATTTT. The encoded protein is CASSQESRRSNQPQHF.

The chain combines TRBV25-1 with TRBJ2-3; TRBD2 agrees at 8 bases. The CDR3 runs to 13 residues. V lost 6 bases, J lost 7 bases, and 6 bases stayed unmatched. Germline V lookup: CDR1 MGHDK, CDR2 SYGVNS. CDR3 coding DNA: TGTGCCAGCAGCAAGACTAGCGATAATACGCAGTATTTT. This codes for CASSKTSDNTQYF.

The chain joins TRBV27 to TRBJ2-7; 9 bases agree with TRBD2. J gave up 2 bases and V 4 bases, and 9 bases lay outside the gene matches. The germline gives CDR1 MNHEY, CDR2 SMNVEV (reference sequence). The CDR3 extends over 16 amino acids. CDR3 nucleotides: TGTGCCAGCAGTTCGTCGATTAGCGGGAGCACCTACGAGCAGTACTTC. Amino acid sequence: CASSSSISGSTYEQYF.

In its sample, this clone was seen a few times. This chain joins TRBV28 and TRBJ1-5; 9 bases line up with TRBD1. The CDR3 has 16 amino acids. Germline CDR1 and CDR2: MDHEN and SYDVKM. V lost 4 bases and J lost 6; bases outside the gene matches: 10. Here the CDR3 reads CASSSQRTGVFQPQHF. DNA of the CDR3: TGTGCCAGCAGTTCCCAGCGGACAGGGGTGTTTCAGCCCCAGCATTTT. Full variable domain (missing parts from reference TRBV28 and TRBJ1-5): DVKVTQSSRYLVKRTGEKVFLECVQDMDHENMFWYRQDPGLGLRLIYFSYDVKMKEKGDIPEGYSVSREKKERFSLILESASTNQTSMYLCASSSQRTGVFQPQHFGDGTRLSIL.

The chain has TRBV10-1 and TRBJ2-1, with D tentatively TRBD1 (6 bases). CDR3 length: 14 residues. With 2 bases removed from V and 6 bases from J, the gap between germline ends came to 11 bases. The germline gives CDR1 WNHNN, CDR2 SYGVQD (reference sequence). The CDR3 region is CASSENRVSNEQFF. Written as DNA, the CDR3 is TGCGCCAGCAGTGAGAACAGGGTCAGCAATGAGCAGTTCTTC.

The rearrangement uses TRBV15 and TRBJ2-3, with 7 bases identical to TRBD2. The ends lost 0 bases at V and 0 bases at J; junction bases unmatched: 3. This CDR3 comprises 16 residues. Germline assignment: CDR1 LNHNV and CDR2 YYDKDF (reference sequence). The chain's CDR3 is CATSRDPGRSTDTQYF. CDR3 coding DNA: TGTGCCACCAGCAGAGATCCCGGGAGGAGCACAGATACGCAGTATTTT.

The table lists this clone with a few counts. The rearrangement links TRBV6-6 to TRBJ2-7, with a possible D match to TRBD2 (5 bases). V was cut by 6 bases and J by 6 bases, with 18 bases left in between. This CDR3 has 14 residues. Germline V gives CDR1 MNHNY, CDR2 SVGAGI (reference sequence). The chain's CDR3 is CASRDLDMYGEQYF. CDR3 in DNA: TGTGCCAGCAGGGACTTGGATATGTACGGCGAGCAGTACTTC.

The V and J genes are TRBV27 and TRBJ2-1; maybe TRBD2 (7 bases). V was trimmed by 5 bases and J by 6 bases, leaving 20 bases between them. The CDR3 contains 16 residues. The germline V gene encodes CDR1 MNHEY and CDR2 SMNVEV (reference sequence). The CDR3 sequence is CASSAYGGRGGNEQFF. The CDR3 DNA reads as TGTGCCAGCAGTGCTTATGGCGGGAGAGGGGGCAATGAGCAGTTCTTC.

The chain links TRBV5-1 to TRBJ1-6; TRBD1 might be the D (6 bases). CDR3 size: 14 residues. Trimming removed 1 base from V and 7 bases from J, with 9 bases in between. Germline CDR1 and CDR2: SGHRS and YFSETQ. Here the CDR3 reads CASSLTGLNSPLHF. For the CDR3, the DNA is TGCGCCAGCAGCTTGACAGGGTTAAATTCACCCCTCCACTTT.

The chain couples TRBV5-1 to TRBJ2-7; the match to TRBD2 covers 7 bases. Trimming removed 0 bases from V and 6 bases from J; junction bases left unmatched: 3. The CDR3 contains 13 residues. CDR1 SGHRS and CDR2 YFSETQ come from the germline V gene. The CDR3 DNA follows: TGCGCCAGCAGCTTGGAGCCGGGGGGCGAGCAGTACTTC. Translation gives CASSLEPGGEQYF.

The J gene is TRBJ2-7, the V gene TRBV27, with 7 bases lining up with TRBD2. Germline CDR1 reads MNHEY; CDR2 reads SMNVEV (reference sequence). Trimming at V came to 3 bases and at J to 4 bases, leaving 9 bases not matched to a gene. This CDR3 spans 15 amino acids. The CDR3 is CASSFGTIPIYEQYF. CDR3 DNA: TGTGCCAGCAGTTTCGGGACTATCCCGATATACGAGCAGTACTTC.

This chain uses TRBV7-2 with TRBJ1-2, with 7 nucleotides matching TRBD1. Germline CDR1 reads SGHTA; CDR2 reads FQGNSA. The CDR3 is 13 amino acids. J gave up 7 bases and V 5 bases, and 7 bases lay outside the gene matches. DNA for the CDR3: TGTGCCAGCAGCCCCGACAGGGAAAGTGGCTACACCTTC. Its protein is CASSPDRESGYTF.

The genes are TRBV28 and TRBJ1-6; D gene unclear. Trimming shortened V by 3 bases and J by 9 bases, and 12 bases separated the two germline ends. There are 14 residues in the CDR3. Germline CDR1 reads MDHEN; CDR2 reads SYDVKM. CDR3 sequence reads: CASSFVSETSPLHF. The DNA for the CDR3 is TGTGCCAGCAGTTTCGTGTCAGAAACTTCACCCCTCCACTTT.

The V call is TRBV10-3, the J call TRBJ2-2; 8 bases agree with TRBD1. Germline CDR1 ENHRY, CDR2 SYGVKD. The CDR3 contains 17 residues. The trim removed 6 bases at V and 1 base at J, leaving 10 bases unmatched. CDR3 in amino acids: CAIRRIQGGGNTGELFF. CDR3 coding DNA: TGTGCCATCAGGAGAATACAGGGGGGTGGGAACACCGGGGAGCTGTTTTTT.

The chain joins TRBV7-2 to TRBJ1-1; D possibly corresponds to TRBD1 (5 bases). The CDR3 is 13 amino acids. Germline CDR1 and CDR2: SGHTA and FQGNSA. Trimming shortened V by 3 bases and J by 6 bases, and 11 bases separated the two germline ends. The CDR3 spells CASSFKGVAEAFF. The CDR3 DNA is TGTGCCAGCAGCTTCAAAGGGGTGGCTGAAGCTTTCTTT.

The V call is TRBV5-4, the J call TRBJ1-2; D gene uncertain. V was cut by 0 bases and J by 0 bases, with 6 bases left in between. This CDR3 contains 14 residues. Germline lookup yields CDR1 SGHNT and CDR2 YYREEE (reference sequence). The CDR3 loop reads CASSLELTNYGYTF. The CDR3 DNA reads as TGTGCCAGCAGCTTGGAGCTGACTAACTATGGCTACACCTTC.

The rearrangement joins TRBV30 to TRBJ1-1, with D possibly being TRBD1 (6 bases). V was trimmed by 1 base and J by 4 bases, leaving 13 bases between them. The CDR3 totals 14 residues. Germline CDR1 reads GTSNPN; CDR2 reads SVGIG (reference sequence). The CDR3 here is CAWSGEGEGTEAFF. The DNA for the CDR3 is TGTGCCTGGAGTGGAGAGGGGGAGGGCACTGAAGCTTTCTTT.